The 13 T cell receptor beta chains below come from one sample, sequenced in a study of T cell responses to AZD1222 COVID-19 vaccine. Profiling relied on immunoSEQ multiplex PCR, and the TCRdb table lists in-frame clones only, not all of them. The sample yields around 100,000 clones, approximately 87% seen once. The sequencing here drew on peripheral blood, taken on day 0 of AZD1222 vaccination. These receptors were taken from an adult in good health.

As regards this clone: The sample carries other DNA sequences with the same CDR3. The V gene is TRBV27, the J gene TRBJ2-7, with 7 bases lining up with TRBD1. CDR3 length equals 13 residues. V shed 2 bases and J 2 bases; nucleotides not matched to a gene: 0. The V gene's germline CDR1 is MNHEY and CDR2 SMNVEV (reference sequence). The CDR3 DNA reads TGTGCCAGCAGTTTACAGGGGGCCTACGAGCAGTACTTC. It encodes CASSLQGAYEQYF.

The count of this clone is one. CDR3 in amino acids: CASGSTGDGSNQPQHF. CDR3 sequence (DNA): TGTGCTAGTGGCTCGACAGGGGATGGGAGCAATCAGCCCCAGCATTTT. This rearrangement joins TRBV12-5 to TRBJ1-5; TRBD1 aligns across 8 bases. V was clipped by 6 bases and J by 1 base; unmatched bases: 8. Germline CDR1 and CDR2: LGHNT and FRNRAP. The CDR3 contains 16 residues.

This chain uses TRBV18 with TRBJ2-3, with 15 bases lining up with TRBD2. The J segment lost 2 bases and the V segment lost 3 bases, leaving 6 bases of the junction unmatched. Germline assignment: CDR1 KGHSH and CDR2 LQKENI. This CDR3 is built from 18 residues. CDR3 sequence: CASSPEGTSGRPTDTQYF. CDR3 DNA: TGTGCCAGCTCACCCGAGGGGACTAGCGGGAGGCCCACAGATACGCAGTATTTT.

The chain joins TRBV6-5 to TRBJ1-5, with D unclear. Trimming removed 6 bases at V and 4 bases at J, with 10 bases between. The CDR3 consists of 13 residues. CDR1 and CDR2 (germline): MNHEY, SVGAGI. The CDR3 reads CASSTTANQPQHF. For the CDR3, the DNA is TGTGCCAGCAGCACGACGGCTAATCAGCCCCAGCATTTT.

The genes are TRBV19 and TRBJ1-3, with a weak D call TRBD1 (6 bases). CDR1 LNHDA and CDR2 SQIVND come from the germline V gene (reference sequence). V was pared by 7 bases and J by 0 bases, with 13 bases between. The CDR3 extends over 15 amino acids. Here the CDR3 DNA reads TGTGCCAGTAACGACAGGATCTACTCTGGAAACACCATATATTTT. This gives the protein CASNDRIYSGNTIYF.

The chain is built from TRBV6-2 or TRBV6-3 and TRBJ2-7; 12 bases align to TRBD2. Germline CDR1 reads MNHEY; CDR2 reads SVGEGT. The CDR3 consists of 18 residues. Germline trimming cut 5 bases from V and 5 bases from J; bases unmatched to any gene: 16. The CDR3 loop reads CASSPFPTSGRVGNEQYF. The CDR3 DNA follows: TGTGCCAGCAGTCCATTCCCGACTAGCGGGAGAGTAGGAAACGAGCAGTACTTC.

This clone was detected only a few times. The chain links TRBV6-5 to TRBJ2-6; a weak D match, TRBD1 (6 bases). The CDR3 covers 16 residues. Germline loops: CDR1 MNHEY, CDR2 SVGAGI. V was pared by 0 bases and J by 0 bases, with 6 bases between. The CDR3 nucleotides read TGTGCCAGCAGTTACTCAGGGGGCTCTGGGGCCAACGTCCTGACTTTC. Its protein product is CASSYSGGSGANVLTF.

This chain uses TRBV4-3 with TRBJ2-7, with TRBD2 matching 10 bases. The CDR3 loop spans 14 amino acids. Germline CDR1 and CDR2: LGHNA and YSLEER. V was clipped by 4 bases and J by 2 bases; unmatched bases: 2. CDR3 sequence (DNA): TGCGCCAGCAGCCCCCTAGCGGGGGCCTACGAGCAGTACTTC. This sequence encodes CASSPLAGAYEQYF.

V usage is TRBV18 and J usage is TRBJ2-2; D is perhaps TRBD2 (6 bases). Germline CDR1 reads KGHSH; CDR2 reads LQKENI. Trimming took off 2 bases at V and 6 bases at J, with 7 bases between the two ends. This CDR3 region has 13 residues. CDR3 loop: CASSPRDSGELFF. As DNA, the CDR3 is TGTGCCAGCTCACCAAGGGACTCCGGGGAGCTGTTTTTT. Full variable domain (outside the CDR3, taken from reference TRBV18 and TRBJ2-2): NAGVMQNPRHLVRRRGQEARLRCSPMKGHSHVYWYRQLPEEGLKFMVYLQKENIIDESGMPKERFSAEFPKEGPSILRIQQVVRGDSAAYFCASSPRDSGELFFGEGSRLTVL.

The V and J genes are TRBV10-2 and TRBJ2-7; no firm D call. The CDR3 length is 11 residues. With 0 bases removed from V and 6 bases from J, the gap between germline ends came to 3 bases. Germline V lookup: CDR1 WSHSY, CDR2 SAAADI. CDR3 loop: CASSESSEQYF. The CDR3 DNA is TGCGCCAGCAGTGAGTCTTCCGAGCAGTACTTC.

This chain joins TRBV24-1 and TRBJ2-2; perhaps D is TRBD1 or TRBD2 (5 bases each). This CDR3 spans 13 amino acids. The V and J ends lost 9 bases and 1 base respectively, with 8 bases between them. Germline V gene sequence: CDR1 KGHDR, CDR2 SFDVKD. The CDR3 sequence is CATGGRNTGELFF. CDR3 DNA: TGTGCCACCGGGGGACGGAACACCGGGGAGCTGTTTTTT.

The V gene is TRBV30, the J gene TRBJ1-2; tentative D call: TRBD1 (6 bases). CDR3 length equals 17 residues. Between the trimmed V and J ends, which lost 4 bases and 1 base, there was a span of 22 bases. Per germline, CDR1 GTSNPN and CDR2 SVGIG (reference sequence). In DNA, the CDR3 is TGTGCCTGGATCTTTCCCCCGGCGTCAGGGGATAACTATGGCTACACCTTC. This encodes CAWIFPPASGDNYGYTF.

This clone was counted a single time. V and J are TRBV4-1 and TRBJ2-7; tentative D call: TRBD2 (6 bases). Trimming stripped 2 bases from V and 2 bases from J, with 13 bases between. The CDR3 is made up of 15 amino acids. The germline gives CDR1 MGHRA, CDR2 YSYEKL. The DNA for the CDR3 is TGCGCCAGCAGCCAACACGGGACTCGGGCCTACGAGCAGTACTTC. Protein product: CASSQHGTRAYEQYF.